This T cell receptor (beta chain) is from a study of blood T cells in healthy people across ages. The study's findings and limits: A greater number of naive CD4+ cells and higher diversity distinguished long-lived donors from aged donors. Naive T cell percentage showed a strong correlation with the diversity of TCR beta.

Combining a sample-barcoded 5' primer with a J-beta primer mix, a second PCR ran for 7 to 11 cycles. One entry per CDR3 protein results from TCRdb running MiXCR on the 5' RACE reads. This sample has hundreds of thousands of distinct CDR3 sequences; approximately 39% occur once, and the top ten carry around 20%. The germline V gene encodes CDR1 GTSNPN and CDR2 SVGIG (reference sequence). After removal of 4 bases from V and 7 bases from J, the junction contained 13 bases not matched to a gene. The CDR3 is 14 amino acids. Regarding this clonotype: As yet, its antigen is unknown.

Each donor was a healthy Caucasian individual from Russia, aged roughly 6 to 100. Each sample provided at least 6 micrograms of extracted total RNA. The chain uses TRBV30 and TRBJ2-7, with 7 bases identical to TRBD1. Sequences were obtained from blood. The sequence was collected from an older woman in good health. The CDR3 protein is CAWNGGPTGNEQYF. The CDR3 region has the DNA TGTGCCTGGAACGGAGGACCGACAGGGAATGAGCAGTACTTC.